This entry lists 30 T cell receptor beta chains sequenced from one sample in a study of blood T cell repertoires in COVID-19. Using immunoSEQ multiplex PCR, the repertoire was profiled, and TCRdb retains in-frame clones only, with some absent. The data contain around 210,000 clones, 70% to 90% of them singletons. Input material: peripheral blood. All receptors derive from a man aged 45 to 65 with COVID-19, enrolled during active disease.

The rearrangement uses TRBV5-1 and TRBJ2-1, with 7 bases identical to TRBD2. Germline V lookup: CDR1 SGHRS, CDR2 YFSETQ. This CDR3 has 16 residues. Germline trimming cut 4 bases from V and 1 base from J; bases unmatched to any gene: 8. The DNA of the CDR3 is TGCGCCAGCAGCGGTTGGGGGGGTTTATCCTACAATGAGCAGTTCTTC. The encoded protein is CASSGWGGLSYNEQFF.

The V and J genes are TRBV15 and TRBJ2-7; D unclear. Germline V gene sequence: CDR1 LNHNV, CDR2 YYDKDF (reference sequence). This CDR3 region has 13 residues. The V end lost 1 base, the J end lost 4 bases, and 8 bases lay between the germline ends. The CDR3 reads CATSRGTSYEQYF. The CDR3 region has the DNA TGTGCCACCAGCAGAGGAACTTCTTACGAGCAGTACTTC.

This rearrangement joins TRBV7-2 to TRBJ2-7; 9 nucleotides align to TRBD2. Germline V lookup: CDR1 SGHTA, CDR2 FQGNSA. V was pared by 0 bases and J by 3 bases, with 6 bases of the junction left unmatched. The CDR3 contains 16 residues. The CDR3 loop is CASSLAGTSSNYEQYF. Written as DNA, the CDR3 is TGTGCCAGCAGCTTAGCCGGGACTAGCAGTAACTACGAGCAGTACTTC.

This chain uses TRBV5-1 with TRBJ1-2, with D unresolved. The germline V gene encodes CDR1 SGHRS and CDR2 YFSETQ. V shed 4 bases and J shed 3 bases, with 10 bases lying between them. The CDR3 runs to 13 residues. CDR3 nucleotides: TGCGCCAGCAGCCAAAAAATAGACTATGGCTACACCTTC. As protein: CASSQKIDYGYTF.

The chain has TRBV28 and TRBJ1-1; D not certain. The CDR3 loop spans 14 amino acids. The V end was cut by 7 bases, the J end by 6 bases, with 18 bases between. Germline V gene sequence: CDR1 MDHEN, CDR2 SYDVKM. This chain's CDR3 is CASIPPGEIAEAFF. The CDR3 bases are TGTGCCAGCATACCGCCGGGAGAGATCGCTGAAGCTTTCTTT.

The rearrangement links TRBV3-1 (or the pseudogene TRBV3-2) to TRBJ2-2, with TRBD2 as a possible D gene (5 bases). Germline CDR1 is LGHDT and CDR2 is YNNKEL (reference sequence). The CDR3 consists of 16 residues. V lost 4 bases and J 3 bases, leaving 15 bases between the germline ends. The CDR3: CASSPTLTTHTGELFF. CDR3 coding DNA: TGTGCCAGCAGCCCAACTTTGACTACCCACACCGGGGAGCTGTTTTTT.

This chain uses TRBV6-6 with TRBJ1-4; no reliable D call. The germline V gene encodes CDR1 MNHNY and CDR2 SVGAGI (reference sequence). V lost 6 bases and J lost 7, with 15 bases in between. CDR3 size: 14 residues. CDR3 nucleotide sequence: TGTGCCAGCAGGGAAGGGTGGAGCGGTGAAAAACTGTTTTTT. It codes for CASREGWSGEKLFF.

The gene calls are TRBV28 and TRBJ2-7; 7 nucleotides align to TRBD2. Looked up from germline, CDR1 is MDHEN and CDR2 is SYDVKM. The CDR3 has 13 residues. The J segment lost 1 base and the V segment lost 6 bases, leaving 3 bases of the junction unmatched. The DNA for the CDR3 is TGTGCCAGCAGCGGCGGGGGATCCTACGAGCAGTACTTC. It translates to CASSGGGSYEQYF. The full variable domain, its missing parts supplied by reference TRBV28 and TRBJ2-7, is DVKVTQSSRYLVKRTGEKVFLECVQDMDHENMFWYRQDPGLGLRLIYFSYDVKMKEKGDIPEGYSVSREKKERFSLILESASTNQTSMYLCASSGGGSYEQYFGPGTRLTVT.

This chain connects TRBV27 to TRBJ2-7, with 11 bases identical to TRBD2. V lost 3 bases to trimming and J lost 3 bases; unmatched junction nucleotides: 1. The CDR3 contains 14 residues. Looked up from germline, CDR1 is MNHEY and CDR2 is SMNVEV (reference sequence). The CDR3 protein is CASSLTSGNYEQYF. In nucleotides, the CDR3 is TGTGCCAGCAGTTTGACTAGCGGGAACTACGAGCAGTACTTC.

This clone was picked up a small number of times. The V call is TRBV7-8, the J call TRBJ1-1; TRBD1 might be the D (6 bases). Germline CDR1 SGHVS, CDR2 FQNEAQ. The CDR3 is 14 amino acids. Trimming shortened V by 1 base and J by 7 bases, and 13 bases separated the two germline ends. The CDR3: CASSLVLGGHEAFF. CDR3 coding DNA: TGTGCCAGCAGCTTAGTTTTGGGGGGGCATGAAGCTTTCTTT.

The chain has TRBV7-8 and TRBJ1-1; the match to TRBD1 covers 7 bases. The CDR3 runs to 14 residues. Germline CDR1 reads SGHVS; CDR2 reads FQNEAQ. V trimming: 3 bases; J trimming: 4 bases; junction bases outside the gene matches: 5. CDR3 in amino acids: CASSFTGVGTEAFF. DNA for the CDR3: TGTGCCAGCAGCTTTACAGGGGTTGGCACTGAAGCTTTCTTT.

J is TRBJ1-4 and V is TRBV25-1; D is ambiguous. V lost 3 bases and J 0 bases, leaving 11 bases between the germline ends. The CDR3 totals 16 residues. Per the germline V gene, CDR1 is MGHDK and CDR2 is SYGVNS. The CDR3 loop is CASSEEGGATNEKLFF. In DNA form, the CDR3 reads TGTGCCAGCAGTGAGGAGGGCGGCGCAACTAATGAAAAACTGTTTTTT.

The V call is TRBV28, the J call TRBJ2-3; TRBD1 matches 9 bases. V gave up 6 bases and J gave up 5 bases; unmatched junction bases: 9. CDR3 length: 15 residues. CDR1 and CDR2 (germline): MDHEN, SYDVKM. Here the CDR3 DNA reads TGTGCCAGCAGATTTACGGGACAGGGTGGAGATACGCAGTATTTT. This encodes CASRFTGQGGDTQYF.

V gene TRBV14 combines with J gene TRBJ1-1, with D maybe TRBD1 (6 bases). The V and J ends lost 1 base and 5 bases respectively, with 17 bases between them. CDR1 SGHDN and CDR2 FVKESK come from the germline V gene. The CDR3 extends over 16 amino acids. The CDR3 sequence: CASSQVGGALETEAFF. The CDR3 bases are TGTGCCAGCAGCCAAGTTGGGGGGGCATTGGAGACTGAAGCTTTCTTT. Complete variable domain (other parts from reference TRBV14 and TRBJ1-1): EAGVTQFPSHSVIEKGQTVTLRCDPISGHDNLYWYRRVMGKEIKFLLHFVKESKQDESGMPNNRFLAERTGGTYSTLKVQPAELEDSGVYFCASSQVGGALETEAFFGQGTRLTVV.

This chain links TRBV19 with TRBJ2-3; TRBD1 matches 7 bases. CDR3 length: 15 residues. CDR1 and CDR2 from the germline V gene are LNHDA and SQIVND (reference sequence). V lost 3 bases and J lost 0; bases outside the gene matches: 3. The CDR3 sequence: CASSIGTASTDTQYF. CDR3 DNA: TGTGCCAGTAGTATTGGGACAGCTAGCACAGATACGCAGTATTTT.

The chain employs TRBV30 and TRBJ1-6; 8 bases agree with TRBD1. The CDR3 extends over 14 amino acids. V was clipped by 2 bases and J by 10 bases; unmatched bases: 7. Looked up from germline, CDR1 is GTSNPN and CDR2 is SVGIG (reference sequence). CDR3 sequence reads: CAWSPRQGRSPLHF. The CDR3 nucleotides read TGTGCCTGGAGTCCGAGACAGGGGCGGTCACCCCTCCACTTT.

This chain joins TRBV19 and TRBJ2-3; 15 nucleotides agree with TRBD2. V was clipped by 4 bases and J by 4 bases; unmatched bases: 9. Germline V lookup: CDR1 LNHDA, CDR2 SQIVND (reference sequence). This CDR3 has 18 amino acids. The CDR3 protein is CASSKGLAGGVVSDTQYF. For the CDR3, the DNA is TGTGCCAGTAGTAAGGGACTAGCGGGGGGAGTAGTCTCAGATACGCAGTATTTT. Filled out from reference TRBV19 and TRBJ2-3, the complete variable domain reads DGGITQSPKYLFRKEGQNVTLSCEQNLNHDAMYWYRQDPGQGLRLIYYSQIVNDFQKGDIAEGYSVSREKKESFPLTVTSAQKNPTAFYLCASSKGLAGGVVSDTQYFGPGTRLTVL.

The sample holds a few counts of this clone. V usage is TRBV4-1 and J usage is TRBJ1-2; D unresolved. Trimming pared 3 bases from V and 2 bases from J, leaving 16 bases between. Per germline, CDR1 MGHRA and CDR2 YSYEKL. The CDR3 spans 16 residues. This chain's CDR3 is CASSHLEGSKNYGYTF. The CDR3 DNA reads TGCGCCAGCAGCCACCTAGAGGGCTCAAAGAACTATGGCTACACCTTC.

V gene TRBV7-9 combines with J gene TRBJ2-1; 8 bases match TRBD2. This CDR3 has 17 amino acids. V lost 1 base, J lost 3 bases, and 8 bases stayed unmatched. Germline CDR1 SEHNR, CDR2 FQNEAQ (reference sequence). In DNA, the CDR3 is TGTGCCAGCAGCTTAGTTGTGGGGACTAGTTACTACAATGAGCAGTTCTTC. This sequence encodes CASSLVVGTSYYNEQFF.

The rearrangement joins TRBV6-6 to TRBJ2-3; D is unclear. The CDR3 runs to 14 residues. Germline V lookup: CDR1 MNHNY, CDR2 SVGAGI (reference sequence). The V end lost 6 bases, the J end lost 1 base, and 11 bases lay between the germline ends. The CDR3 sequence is CASRDQARTDTQYF. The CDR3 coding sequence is TGTGCCAGCAGAGACCAGGCCCGCACAGATACGCAGTATTTT.

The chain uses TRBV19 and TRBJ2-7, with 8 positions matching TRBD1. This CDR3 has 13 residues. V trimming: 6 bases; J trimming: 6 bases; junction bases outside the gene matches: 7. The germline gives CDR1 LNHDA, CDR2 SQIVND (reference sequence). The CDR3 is CASSGTGVREQYF. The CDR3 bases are TGTGCCAGTAGCGGGACAGGCGTTCGCGAGCAGTACTTC.

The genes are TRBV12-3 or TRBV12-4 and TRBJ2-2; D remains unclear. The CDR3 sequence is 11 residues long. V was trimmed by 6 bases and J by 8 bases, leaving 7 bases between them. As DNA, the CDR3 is TGTGCCAGCAGCCCCCCAGGGGAGCTGTTTTTT. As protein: CASSPPGELFF.

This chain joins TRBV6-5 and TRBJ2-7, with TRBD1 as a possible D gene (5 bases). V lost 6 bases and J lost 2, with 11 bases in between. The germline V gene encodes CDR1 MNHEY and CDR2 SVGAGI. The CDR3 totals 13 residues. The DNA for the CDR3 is TGTGCCAGCAGGCCGGACACAACCTACGAGCAGTACTTC. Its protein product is CASRPDTTYEQYF.

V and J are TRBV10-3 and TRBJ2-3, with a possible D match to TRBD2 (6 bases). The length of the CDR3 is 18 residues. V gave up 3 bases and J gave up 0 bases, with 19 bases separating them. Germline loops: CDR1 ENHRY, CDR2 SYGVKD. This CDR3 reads CAISDPSGLSGSTDTQYF. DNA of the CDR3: TGTGCCATCAGTGACCCCTCTGGTTTGAGCGGGAGCACAGATACGCAGTATTTT.

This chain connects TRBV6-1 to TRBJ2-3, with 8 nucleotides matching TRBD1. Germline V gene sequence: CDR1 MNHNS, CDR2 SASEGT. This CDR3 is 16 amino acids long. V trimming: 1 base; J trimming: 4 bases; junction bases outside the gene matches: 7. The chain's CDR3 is CASSEGVRGHADTQYF. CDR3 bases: TGTGCCAGCAGTGAAGGGGTCAGGGGGCACGCAGATACGCAGTATTTT.

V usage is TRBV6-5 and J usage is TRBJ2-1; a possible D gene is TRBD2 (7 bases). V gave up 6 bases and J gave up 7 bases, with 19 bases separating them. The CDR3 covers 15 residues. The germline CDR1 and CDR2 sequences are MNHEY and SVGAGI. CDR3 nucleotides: TGTGCCAGCAGCAGCGGGACACGTGCTTTTAATGAGCAGTTCTTC. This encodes CASSSGTRAFNEQFF.

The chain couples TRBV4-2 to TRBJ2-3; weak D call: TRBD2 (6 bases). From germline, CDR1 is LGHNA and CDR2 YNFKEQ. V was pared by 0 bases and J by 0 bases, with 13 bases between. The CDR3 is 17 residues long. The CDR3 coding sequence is TGTGCCAGCAGCCAAGAAGGTGGCGGGACTAGCACAGATACGCAGTATTTT. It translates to CASSQEGGGTSTDTQYF.

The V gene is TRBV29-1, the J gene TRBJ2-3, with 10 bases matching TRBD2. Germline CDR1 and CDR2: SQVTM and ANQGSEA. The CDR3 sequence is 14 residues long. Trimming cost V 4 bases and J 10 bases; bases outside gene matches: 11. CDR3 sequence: CSVVTSGPVHAQYF. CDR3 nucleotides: TGCAGCGTTGTGACTAGCGGGCCTGTCCATGCGCAGTATTTT.

CDR3 region: CASSVDPSGGVADTQYF. The CDR3 DNA is TGTGCCAGCAGCGTAGATCCTAGCGGGGGTGTGGCAGATACGCAGTATTTT. The gene calls are TRBV9 and TRBJ2-3, with TRBD2 identical over 10 bases. The CDR3 spans 17 residues. Germline CDR1 is SGDLS and CDR2 is YYNGEE. V shed 0 bases, J shed 4 bases, and the junction held 8 bases outside the gene matches.

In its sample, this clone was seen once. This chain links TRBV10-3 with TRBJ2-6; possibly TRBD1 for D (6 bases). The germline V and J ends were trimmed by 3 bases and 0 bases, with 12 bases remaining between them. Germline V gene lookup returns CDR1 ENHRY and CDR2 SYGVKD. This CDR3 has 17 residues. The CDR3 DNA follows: TGTGCCATCAGTGACAGGGGCCCCGTCTCTGGGGCCAACGTCCTGACTTTC. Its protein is CAISDRGPVSGANVLTF.